These 23 T cell receptor beta chains were all obtained from the same sample, sequenced in a study of Ad26.COV2.S vaccination and SARS-CoV-2 variants. The assay was immunoSEQ multiplex PCR, and TCRdb's table has in-frame clones only and misses some. This sample has a few hundred thousand clones; 90% occur once, and the top ten carry roughly 4.3%. Treatment described: roughly 19 received Ad26.COV2.S at low or high dose, single or two shots; 5 received placebo; per-sample allocation not given. Specimens were obtained on day 63 following the first vaccine or placebo injection. Material: peripheral blood, obtained in a trial of Ad26.COV2.S vaccine versus placebo. The receptors originated from a person aged 18-65 years who received the Ad26.COV2.S COVID-19 vaccine or a placebo.

This chain links TRBV4-3 with TRBJ2-5; TRBD2 agrees at 16 bases. V shed 2 bases and J 4 bases; nucleotides not matched to a gene: 7. CDR3 length: 18 amino acids. Germline V gives CDR1 LGHNA, CDR2 YSLEER. The CDR3 DNA is TGCGCCAGCAGCCAACCGGGACTAGCGGGAGGGCCTCCAGAGACCCAGTACTTC. As protein: CASSQPGLAGGPPETQYF.

J is TRBJ2-1 and V is TRBV7-2, with D hard to call. The CDR3 loop spans 13 amino acids. V dropped 4 bases and J dropped 10 bases, with 14 bases sitting between them. Per germline, CDR1 SGHTA and CDR2 FQGNSA. CDR3 DNA: TGTGCCAGCAGCTCCCGGGCGCGGCAAGAGCAGTTCTTC. The encoded protein is CASSSRARQEQFF.

This clone occurred a few times. Here the CDR3 DNA reads TGTGCCAGCGGGACTAGCGGGAGACCCTACGAGCAGTACTTC. It specifies CASGTSGRPYEQYF. The V gene is TRBV19, the J gene TRBJ2-7, with 14 bases matching TRBD2. The CDR3 length is 14 residues. Unmatched junction bases numbered 3, after V lost 9 bases and J lost 2 bases. Germline V lookup: CDR1 LNHDA, CDR2 SQIVND (reference sequence).

CDR3 coding DNA: TGTGCCAGCAGCCTAGCGCGGCAGGGGTTTTACAATGAGCAGTTCTTC. It yields the protein CASSLARQGFYNEQFF. The chain combines TRBV14 with TRBJ2-1, with D possibly TRBD1 on 6 matching bases. The CDR3 consists of 16 residues. Germline-derived CDR1 and CDR2 are SGHDN and FVKESK. V was clipped by 4 bases and J by 4 bases, with 17 bases between them.

This chain uses TRBV3-1 (or the pseudogene TRBV3-2) with TRBJ2-1; perhaps TRBD1 as D (6 bases). Germline CDR1 and CDR2: LGHDT and YNNKEL (reference sequence). Deletions cut 1 base from V and 8 bases from J, with 15 bases between. The CDR3 is 15 residues long. This chain's CDR3 is CASSQGGRPGDEQFF. The CDR3 bases are TGTGCCAGCAGCCAAGGCGGAAGGCCAGGGGATGAGCAGTTCTTC.

The chain is built from TRBV7-3 and TRBJ1-2; D not certain. This CDR3 is 15 amino acids long. Germline CDR1 SGHTA, CDR2 FQGTGA. Trimming removed 4 bases at V and 5 bases at J, with 17 bases between. Here the CDR3 DNA reads TGTGCCAGCAGCTCAAGGTCCCGGACGGTTTATGGCTACACCTTC. Its protein product is CASSSRSRTVYGYTF.

This chain connects TRBV2 to TRBJ2-3; 11 bases fit TRBD1. After removal of 2 bases from V and 4 bases from J, the junction contained 2 bases not matched to a gene. The CDR3 extends over 15 amino acids. CDR1 and CDR2 (germline): SNHLY, FYNNEI. This CDR3 is CASSERTGGADTQYF. CDR3 DNA sequence: TGTGCCAGCAGTGAAAGGACAGGGGGCGCAGATACGCAGTATTTT.

This chain links TRBV9 with TRBJ2-1; 8 bases agree with TRBD1. The ends lost 4 bases at V and 9 bases at J; junction bases unmatched: 9. This CDR3 region has 14 residues. Per the germline V gene, CDR1 is SGDLS and CDR2 is YYNGEE. CDR3 nucleotide sequence: TGTGCCAGCAGCCCAACATGGACAGGGATTGAGCAGTTCTTC. It translates to CASSPTWTGIEQFF. The full variable domain, completed using reference TRBV9 and TRBJ2-1, is DSGVTQTPKHLITATGQRVTLRCSPRSGDLSVYWYQQSLDQGLQFLIQYYNGEERAKGNILERFSAQQFPDLHSELNLSSLELGDSALYFCASSPTWTGIEQFFGPGTRLTVL.

In its sample, this clone was seen once. V usage is TRBV19 and J usage is TRBJ1-2; D is uncertain. This CDR3 region has 15 residues. Germline CDR1 reads LNHDA; CDR2 reads SQIVND (reference sequence). The germline V and J ends were trimmed by 5 bases and 3 bases, with 16 bases remaining between them. The CDR3, as DNA: TGTGCCAGTAGTTTCTTCGGCGAACTTCACTATGGCTACACCTTC. This sequence encodes CASSFFGELHYGYTF.

In its sample, this clone was seen many times. The gene calls are TRBV4-2 and TRBJ2-3, with no clear D. Looked up from germline, CDR1 is LGHNA and CDR2 is YNFKEQ. V lost 0 bases and J lost 1, with 11 bases in between. The CDR3 loop spans 16 amino acids. For the CDR3, the DNA is TGTGCCAGCAGCCAAGAGGCCGCTCCGCGCACAGATACGCAGTATTTT. Its protein is CASSQEAAPRTDTQYF.

The V call is TRBV6-5, the J call TRBJ1-1, with no clear D. Trimming left V 4 bases short and J 6 bases short, with 18 bases between. This CDR3 spans 15 amino acids. From germline, CDR1 is MNHEY and CDR2 SVGAGI. This CDR3 is CASSSPGPVTSEAFF. The DNA for the CDR3 is TGTGCCAGCAGTTCCCCCGGACCGGTAACCTCTGAAGCTTTCTTT.

This chain links TRBV14 with TRBJ1-3; D may be TRBD1 (6 bases). The ends were cut back, 6 bases at V and 9 bases at J, with 15 bases in the middle. CDR3 length: 13 amino acids. Germline CDR1 reads SGHDN; CDR2 reads FVKESK. In DNA, the CDR3 is TGTGCCAGCAGGCCACAAACAGGGATCACCATATATTTT. Protein product: CASRPQTGITIYF.

V and J are TRBV11-2 and TRBJ2-7, with D unclear. The CDR3 runs to 14 residues. CDR1 is SGHAT, CDR2 FQNNGV, per germline. Between the trimmed V and J ends, which lost 0 bases and 0 bases, there was a span of 6 bases. CDR3 protein: CASSLEGPSYEQYF. As DNA, the CDR3 is TGTGCCAGCAGCTTAGAGGGCCCCTCCTACGAGCAGTACTTC. The entire variable domain, with the rest obtained from reference TRBV11-2 and TRBJ2-7, is as follows: EAGVAQSPRYKIIEKRQSVAFWCNPISGHATLYWYQQILGQGPKLLIQFQNNGVVDDSQLPKDRFSAERLKGVDSTLKIQPAKLEDSAVYLCASSLEGPSYEQYFGPGTRLTVT.

This clone has only one observation. The J gene is TRBJ2-1, the V gene TRBV6-6, with 14 bases that match TRBD2. This CDR3 comprises 15 residues. The V gene end was trimmed by 6 bases and the J gene end by 7 bases; junction bases not matched to a gene: 5. Germline V CDR1 and CDR2: MNHNY, SVGAGI (reference sequence). In DNA, the CDR3 is TGTGCCAGCAGCCCCGGACTAGCGGGAGGAAATGAGCAGTTCTTC. Protein: CASSPGLAGGNEQFF.

The gene calls are TRBV9 and TRBJ2-1, with 11 nucleotides matching TRBD2. This CDR3 region has 20 residues. Germline loops: CDR1 SGDLS, CDR2 YYNGEE. The ends lost 3 bases at V and 0 bases at J; junction bases unmatched: 14. Here the CDR3 DNA reads TGTGCCAGCAGCGCCAGACTAGCGGGGCCAAATCCGAGCTCCTACAATGAGCAGTTCTTC. Its translation is CASSARLAGPNPSSYNEQFF.

This sequence joins TRBV11-1 and TRBJ2-3; 9 bases are shared with TRBD1. V was pared by 5 bases and J by 0 bases, with 3 bases of the junction left unmatched. The germline V gene has CDR1 SGHAT and CDR2 FQDESV (reference sequence). The CDR3 runs 15 residues. Written as DNA, the CDR3 is TGTGCCAGCAGCCAGGGACAGGGAAGCACAGATACGCAGTATTTT. This gives the protein CASSQGQGSTDTQYF. The entire variable domain, with the rest obtained from reference TRBV11-1 and TRBJ2-3, is as follows: EAEVAQSPRYKITEKSQAVAFWCDPISGHATLYWYRQILGQGPELLVQFQDESVVDDSQLPKDRFSAERLKGVDSTLKIQPAELGDSAMYLCASSQGQGSTDTQYFGPGTRLTVL.

The genes are TRBV6-5 and TRBJ1-2; TRBD1 matches 7 bases. V dropped 0 bases and J dropped 4; count of bases not matched to a gene: 8. The germline V gene has CDR1 MNHEY and CDR2 SVGAGI. CDR3 length: 16 residues. The CDR3 reads CASSYSKTGTAYGYTF. CDR3 sequence (DNA): TGTGCCAGCAGTTACTCGAAGACCGGGACAGCCTATGGCTACACCTTC.

The rearrangement uses TRBV5-1 and TRBJ1-1; D is unclear. Trimming left V 2 bases short and J 8 bases short, with 7 bases between. The germline V gene encodes CDR1 SGHRS and CDR2 YFSETQ. The CDR3 has 11 residues. CDR3 residues: CASSFGSEAFF. CDR3 DNA sequence: TGCGCCAGCAGCTTTGGGAGCGAAGCTTTCTTT.

Of note for this clone: The same CDR3 arises from other DNA sequences in this sample as well. The V gene is TRBV9, the J gene TRBJ2-3, with TRBD2 identical over 9 bases. J gave up 1 base and V 1 base, and 1 base lay outside the gene matches. The CDR3 is made up of 15 amino acids. Germline CDR1 SGDLS, CDR2 YYNGEE. CDR3 residues: CASSVTSGRTDTQYF. The CDR3 nucleotides are TGTGCCAGCAGCGTAACTAGCGGGCGCACAGATACGCAGTATTTT.

The rearrangement joins TRBV28 to TRBJ2-1; 10 nucleotides align to TRBD2. V lost 3 bases and J lost 0; bases outside the gene matches: 8. The germline V gene has CDR1 MDHEN and CDR2 SYDVKM. The CDR3 sequence is 18 residues long. The CDR3 nucleotides are TGTGCCAGCAGTTTCCGGGCTAGCGGGAGAAGCTCCTACAATGAGCAGTTCTTC. Amino acid sequence: CASSFRASGRSSYNEQFF. Complete variable domain (other parts from reference TRBV28 and TRBJ2-1): DVKVTQSSRYLVKRTGEKVFLECVQDMDHENMFWYRQDPGLGLRLIYFSYDVKMKEKGDIPEGYSVSREKKERFSLILESASTNQTSMYLCASSFRASGRSSYNEQFFGPGTRLTVL.

The V call is TRBV6-2 or TRBV6-3, the J call TRBJ2-3; 10 nucleotides match TRBD2. J was trimmed by 0 bases and V by 5 bases; bases with no gene match: 8. Germline-derived CDR1 and CDR2 are MNHEY and SVGEGT. The CDR3 is 17 amino acids. CDR3 DNA: TGTGCCAGCAGTCTCTCCGGACTAGCGGAGAGCACAGATACGCAGTATTTT. Its translation is CASSLSGLAESTDTQYF.

The chain is built from TRBV19 and TRBJ2-2, with 8 positions matching TRBD1. With 3 bases clipped from V and 0 bases from J, the junction kept 3 bases outside the gene matches. Germline V CDR1 and CDR2: LNHDA, SQIVND (reference sequence). The CDR3 consists of 16 residues. CDR3 in amino acids: CASSMMGQANTGELFF. DNA of the CDR3: TGTGCCAGTAGTATGATGGGACAGGCGAACACCGGGGAGCTGTTTTTT. Full variable domain (missing parts from reference TRBV19 and TRBJ2-2): DGGITQSPKYLFRKEGQNVTLSCEQNLNHDAMYWYRQDPGQGLRLIYYSQIVNDFQKGDIAEGYSVSREKKESFPLTVTSAQKNPTAFYLCASSMMGQANTGELFFGEGSRLTVL.

The J gene is TRBJ2-5, the V gene TRBV28; possible D gene TRBD1, 5 bases. Germline-derived CDR1 and CDR2 are MDHEN and SYDVKM. V dropped 2 bases and J dropped 3 bases, with 10 bases sitting between them. CDR3 length: 14 residues. CDR3 DNA sequence: TGTGCCAGCAGTTTACTGACAGAAGAAGAGACCCAGTACTTC. It specifies CASSLLTEEETQYF.